The T cell receptor beta chain described here comes from a study of regulatory T cells in long-lasting Graves disease. HTBI primers from iRepertoire and Arm-PCR of CDR3 regions yielded the TCR beta libraries. TCRdb called the multiplex PCR reads again in MiXCR, with one record for every CDR3 protein. The sample contains more than 300,000 distinct CDR3 sequences, about 16% of which appear only once. Described time point: newly diagnosed GD, antithyroid drugs for less than 3 months. Extracted RNA from PBMCs served as the source of the TCR library. J was trimmed by 4 bases and V by 8 bases; bases with no gene match: 7. CDR3 length: 13 residues. This sample was also put to use in a study of T cells in Graves' hyperthyroidism and ophthalmopathy.

This sample comprised peripheral blood mononuclear cells (PBMCs), obtained at new diagnosis, from a patient treated with antithyroid drugs. The chain combines TRBV12-3 or TRBV12-4 with TRBJ2-7; 8 nucleotides line up with TRBD1. This sequence originates from a woman between 18 and 29 years old with Graves disease. This CDR3 reads CASLDRVGYEQYF. The CDR3 nucleotides read TGTGCCAGCCTGGACAGGGTAGGGTACGAGCAGTACTTC.